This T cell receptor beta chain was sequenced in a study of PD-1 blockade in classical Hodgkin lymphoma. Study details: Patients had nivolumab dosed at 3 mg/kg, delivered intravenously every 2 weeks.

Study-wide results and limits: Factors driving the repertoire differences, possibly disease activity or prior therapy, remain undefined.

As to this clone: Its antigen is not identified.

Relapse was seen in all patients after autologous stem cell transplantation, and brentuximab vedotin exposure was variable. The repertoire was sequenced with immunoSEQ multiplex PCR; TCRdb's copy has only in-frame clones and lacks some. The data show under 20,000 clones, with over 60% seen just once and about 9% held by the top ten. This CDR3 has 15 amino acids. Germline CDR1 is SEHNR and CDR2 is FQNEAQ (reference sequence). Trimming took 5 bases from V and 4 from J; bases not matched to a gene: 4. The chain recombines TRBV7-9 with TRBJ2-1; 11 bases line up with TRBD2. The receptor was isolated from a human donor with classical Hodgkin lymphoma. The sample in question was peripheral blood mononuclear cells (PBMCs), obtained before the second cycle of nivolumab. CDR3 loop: CASSVGTSGYNEQFF. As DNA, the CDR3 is TGTGCCAGCAGCGTGGGGACTAGCGGTTACAATGAGCAGTTCTTC. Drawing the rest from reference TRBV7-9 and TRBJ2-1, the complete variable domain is DTGVSQNPRHKITKRGQNVTFRCDPISEHNRLYWYRQTLGQGPEFLTYFQNEAQLEKSRLLSDRFSAERPKGSFSTLEIQRTEQGDSAMYLCASSVGTSGYNEQFFGPGTRLTVL.